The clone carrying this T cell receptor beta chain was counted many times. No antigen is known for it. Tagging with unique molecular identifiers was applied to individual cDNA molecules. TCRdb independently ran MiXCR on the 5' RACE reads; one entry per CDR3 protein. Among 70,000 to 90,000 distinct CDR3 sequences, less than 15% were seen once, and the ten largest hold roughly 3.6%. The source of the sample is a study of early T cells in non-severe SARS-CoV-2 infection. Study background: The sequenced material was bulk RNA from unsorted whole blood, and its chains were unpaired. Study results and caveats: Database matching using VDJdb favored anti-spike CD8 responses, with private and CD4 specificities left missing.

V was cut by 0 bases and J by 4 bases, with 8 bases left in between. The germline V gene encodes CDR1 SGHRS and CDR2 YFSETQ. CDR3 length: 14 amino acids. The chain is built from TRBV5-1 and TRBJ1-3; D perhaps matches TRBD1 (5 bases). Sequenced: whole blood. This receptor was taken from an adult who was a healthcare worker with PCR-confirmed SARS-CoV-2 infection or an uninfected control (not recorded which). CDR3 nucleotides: TGCGCCAGCAGCTTGGGGACACTCGGAAACACCATATATTTT. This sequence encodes CASSLGTLGNTIYF.